This T cell receptor (beta chain) was recovered during a study of blood T cell repertoires in COVID-19. Study context: Samples of COVID-19 (acute and convalescent) were obtained from the United States, Italy and Spain.

V lost 3 bases, J lost 0 bases, and 6 bases lay in between. The CDR3 extends over 13 amino acids. Germline CDR1 MNHNS, CDR2 SASEGT. The table came from immunoSEQ multiplex PCR; TCRdb's copy has only in-frame clones and leaves some out. The table shows 150,000 to 200,000 clones, with around nine tenths occurring only once. The sequenced sample was peripheral blood. The sequence came from a man aged 18 to 29 with active or convalescent COVID-19. The rearrangement joins TRBV6-1 to TRBJ2-7; no definite D call. In DNA, the CDR3 is TGTGCCAGCAGTGATTATCTCTCCTACGAGCAGTACGTC. It specifies CASSDYLSYEQYV.